Each of the 18 T cell receptor beta chains below was sequenced from the same sample in a study of beta chain features in type 1 diabetes. These receptors have no identified antigens. Study-wide results and limits: TCRB CDR3s from Type 1 diabetes patients were moderately but significantly shorter in all four CD4+ subsets.

Expressed TCRB transcripts were sequenced after all isolated RNA was converted to cDNA. The method was immunoSEQ multiplex PCR; TCRdb's version includes in-frame clones alone and lacks a portion of them. This table holds hundreds of thousands of clones, about 14% found once. Sequencing used naive CD4+ T cells from blood. These receptors were collected from a man between 18 and 35 years old with type 1 diabetes.

The genes are TRBV28 and TRBJ2-7; 9 bases agree with TRBD1. Germline V gene sequence: CDR1 MDHEN, CDR2 SYDVKM. V lost 4 bases, J lost 2 bases, and 9 bases stayed unmatched. The CDR3 totals 16 residues. The CDR3 sequence: CASSYLGQGRPYEQYF. CDR3 bases: TGTGCCAGCAGTTACCTGGGACAGGGACGACCCTACGAGCAGTACTTC.

The V gene is TRBV5-4, the J gene TRBJ2-1; D is possibly TRBD2 (6 bases). CDR1 is SGHNT, CDR2 YYREEE, per germline (reference sequence). The CDR3 covers 13 residues. V was pared by 5 bases and J by 12 bases, with 18 bases between. The CDR3 protein is CASSREEDLRQFF. The DNA for the CDR3 is TGTGCCAGCAGTAGGGAGGAAGATTTAAGGCAGTTCTTC.

V is TRBV21-1 and J is TRBJ2-7; the table's D call of TRBD2 was not tested on the DNA. TRBV21-1 constitutes a pseudogene. The CDR3 sequence is 15 residues long. CDR3 nucleotide sequence: TGTGCCAGCAGCAAAGATAGAGGGAGCTCCTACGAGCAGTACTTC. Translating gives CASSKDRGSSYEQYF.

This clone was recorded a few times. The V and J genes are TRBV7-9 and TRBJ1-1; possible D gene TRBD1, 6 bases. The CDR3 loop spans 14 amino acids. The V gene lost 5 bases and the J gene lost 4 bases, with 14 bases spanning the gap. The germline CDR1 and CDR2 sequences are SEHNR and FQNEAQ (reference sequence). The CDR3 DNA follows: TGTGCCAGCAGCCCAGGGGCGCGGAGCACTGAAGCTTTCTTT. It translates to CASSPGARSTEAFF.

The V gene is TRBV28, the J gene TRBJ1-2, with TRBD1 as a possible D gene (6 bases). CDR3 length: 12 residues. Trimming pared 9 bases from V and 4 bases from J, leaving 12 bases between. Germline assignment: CDR1 MDHEN and CDR2 SYDVKM. The CDR3 nucleotides are TGTGCCAGTCGGACAGACCCCTATGGCTACACCTTC. It codes for CASRTDPYGYTF.

This clone was observed a handful of times. The V call is TRBV5-1, the J call TRBJ2-1; 7 bases fit TRBD2. Trimming at V came to 0 bases and at J to 5 bases, leaving 8 bases not matched to a gene. The CDR3 has 16 amino acids. Germline values: CDR1 SGHRS, CDR2 YFSETQ. The CDR3, as DNA: TGCGCCAGCAGCTTGGCAGGCGGGAGTACGAACAATGAGCAGTTCTTC. Its translation is CASSLAGGSTNNEQFF. Variable domain in full (rest from reference TRBV5-1 and TRBJ2-1): KAGVTQTPRYLIKTRGQQVTLSCSPISGHRSVSWYQQTPGQGLQFLFEYFSETQRNKGNFPGRFSGRQFSNSRSEMNVSTLELGDSALYLCASSLAGGSTNNEQFFGPGTRLTVL.

This clone was found a few times. Other DNA sequences within the sample encode an identical CDR3. V gene TRBV9 combines with J gene TRBJ1-2, with D possibly TRBD1 on 6 matching bases. The CDR3 consists of 14 residues. Germline V lookup: CDR1 SGDLS, CDR2 YYNGEE. The V gene lost 2 bases and the J gene lost 2 bases, with 10 bases spanning the gap. The CDR3 loop reads CASSVATGNYGYTF. The CDR3 nucleotides read TGTGCCAGCAGCGTGGCGACAGGCAACTATGGCTACACCTTC.

This clone was detected only a few times. The chain employs TRBV7-9 and TRBJ2-7; TRBD2 matches at 7 bases. CDR1 is SEHNR and CDR2 is FQNEAQ in the germline V gene (reference sequence). There are 16 residues in the CDR3. Trimming took 6 bases from V and 2 from J; bases not matched to a gene: 13. The CDR3: CASSGGVATPTYEQYF. CDR3 coding DNA: TGTGCCAGCAGTGGGGGGGTAGCAACCCCGACCTACGAGCAGTACTTC.

This clone has only a few counts. This chain uses TRBV10-3 with TRBJ1-2; no clear D. The CDR3 is 12 amino acids. The germline V gene has CDR1 ENHRY and CDR2 SYGVKD. Trimming stripped 8 bases from V and 4 bases from J, with 11 bases between. DNA for the CDR3: TGTGCCATCTGGGAGGGCCTCTATGGCTACACCTTC. This encodes CAIWEGLYGYTF.

The CDR3 nucleotides read TGTGCCAGCAGTGAATTACAGGGCCCGAACACTGAAGCTTTCTTT. It encodes CASSELQGPNTEAFF. This chain uses TRBV25-1 with TRBJ1-1, with D tentatively TRBD1 (6 bases). This CDR3 comprises 15 residues. Germline assignment: CDR1 MGHDK and CDR2 SYGVNS. V was pared by 1 base and J by 1 base, with 10 bases between.

CDR3 amino acids: CATSRVDYGYTF. DNA for the CDR3: TGTGCCACCAGCAGGGTTGACTATGGCTACACCTTC. The chain couples TRBV15 to TRBJ1-2; D remains unclear. Germline V lookup: CDR1 LNHNV, CDR2 YYDKDF (reference sequence). V lost 3 bases to trimming and J lost 3 bases, with 5 bases between them. The CDR3 length is 12 residues.

The rearrangement uses TRBV15 and TRBJ2-7; D ambiguous. Trimming pared 3 bases from V and 8 bases from J, leaving 17 bases between. The CDR3 has 14 residues. Germline V gene lookup returns CDR1 LNHNV and CDR2 YYDKDF (reference sequence). The CDR3 DNA reads as TGTGCCACCAGCAGCGCGTCCGGGCTAAGGCAGCAGTACTTC. Its translation: CATSSASGLRQQYF.

In DNA form, the CDR3 reads TGTGCCAGCAGCGGGACGGCATACGAGCAGTACTTC. Translated: CASSGTAYEQYF. V and J are TRBV6-1 and TRBJ2-7, with D possibly being TRBD1 or TRBD2 (5 bases each). Germline lookup yields CDR1 MNHNS and CDR2 SASEGT. The CDR3 loop spans 12 amino acids. Trimming shortened V by 6 bases and J by 4 bases, and 10 bases separated the two germline ends.

This clone appeared a few times. The chain joins TRBV2 to TRBJ2-4; D is unclear. Trimming left V 1 base short and J 0 bases short, with 10 bases between. Germline V gives CDR1 SNHLY, CDR2 FYNNEI. CDR3 length: 16 amino acids. CDR3 region: CASSEVGPRAKNIQYF. CDR3 coding DNA: TGTGCCAGCAGTGAAGTAGGACCCCGAGCCAAAAACATTCAGTACTTC.

This chain links TRBV29-1 with TRBJ1-2, with 10 bases that match TRBD1. J lost 4 bases, V lost 6 bases, and 11 bases had no gene match. CDR3 length: 15 amino acids. Per germline, CDR1 SQVTM and CDR2 ANQGSEA. CDR3 protein: CSVTNDRGLSYGYTF. The CDR3 DNA is TGCAGCGTGACTAACGACAGGGGGCTAAGCTATGGCTACACCTTC.

J is TRBJ2-3 and V is TRBV10-3, with 7 bases lining up with TRBD2. This CDR3 spans 15 amino acids. V gave up 7 bases and J gave up 1 base; unmatched junction bases: 8. Germline V CDR1 and CDR2: ENHRY, SYGVKD. The CDR3 region has the DNA TGTGCCATCATGGGAGGGATCGGGGGCACAGATACGCAGTATTTT. Amino acids: CAIMGGIGGTDTQYF.

This clone was detected a few times. The J gene is TRBJ2-3, the V gene TRBV7-2, with unresolved D. Per germline, CDR1 SGHTA and CDR2 FQGNSA. The CDR3 sequence is 13 residues long. The V end was cut by 2 bases, the J end by 3 bases, with 6 bases between. The CDR3: CASSLSQTDTQYF. The CDR3 DNA is TGTGCCAGCAGCTTAAGTCAGACAGATACGCAGTATTTT.

V is TRBV7-2 and J is TRBJ2-1; D unresolved. The CDR3 extends over 12 amino acids. Trimming left V 0 bases short and J 12 bases short, with 9 bases between. Germline CDR1 is SGHTA and CDR2 is FQGNSA. The CDR3 reads CASSLATPLQFF. CDR3 bases: TGTGCCAGCAGCTTAGCGACTCCCTTGCAGTTCTTC.